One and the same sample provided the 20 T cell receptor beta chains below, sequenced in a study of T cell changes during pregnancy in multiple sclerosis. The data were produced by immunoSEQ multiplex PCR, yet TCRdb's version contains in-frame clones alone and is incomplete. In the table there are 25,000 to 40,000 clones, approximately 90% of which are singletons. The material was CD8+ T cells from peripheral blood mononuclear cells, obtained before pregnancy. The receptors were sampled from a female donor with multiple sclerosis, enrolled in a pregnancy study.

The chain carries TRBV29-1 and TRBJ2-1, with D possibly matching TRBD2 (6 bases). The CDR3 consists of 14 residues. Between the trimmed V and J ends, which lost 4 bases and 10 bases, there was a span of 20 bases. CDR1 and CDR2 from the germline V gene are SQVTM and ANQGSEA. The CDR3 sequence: CSVALTGDPSEQFF. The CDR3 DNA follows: TGCAGCGTTGCCCTAACGGGGGACCCATCGGAGCAGTTCTTC.

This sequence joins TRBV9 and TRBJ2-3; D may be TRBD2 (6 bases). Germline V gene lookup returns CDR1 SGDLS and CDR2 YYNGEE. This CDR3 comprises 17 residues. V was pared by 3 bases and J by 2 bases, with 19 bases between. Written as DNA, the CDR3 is TGTGCCAGCAGCGGGGGGGACCTGAGCGACCTCACAGATACGCAGTATTTT. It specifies CASSGGDLSDLTDTQYF.

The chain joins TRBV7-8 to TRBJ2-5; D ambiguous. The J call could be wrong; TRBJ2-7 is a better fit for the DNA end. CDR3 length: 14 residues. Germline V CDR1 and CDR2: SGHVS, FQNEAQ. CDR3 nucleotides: TGTGCCAGCAGCCAAAGGAACAGCTTCTACGAGCAGTACTTC. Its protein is CASSQRNSFYEQYF.

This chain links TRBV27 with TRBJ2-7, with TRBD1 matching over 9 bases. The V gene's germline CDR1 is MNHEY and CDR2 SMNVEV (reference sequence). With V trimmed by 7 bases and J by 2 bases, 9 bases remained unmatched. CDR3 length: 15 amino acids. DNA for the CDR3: TGTGCCAGCACCCCGAGGGGACAGGGCCCCTACGAGCAGTACTTC. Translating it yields CASTPRGQGPYEQYF.

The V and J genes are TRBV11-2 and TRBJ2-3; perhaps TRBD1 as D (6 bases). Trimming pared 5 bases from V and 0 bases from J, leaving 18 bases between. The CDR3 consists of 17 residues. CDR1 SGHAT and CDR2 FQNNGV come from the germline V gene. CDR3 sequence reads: CASSPKSTGQSTDTQYF. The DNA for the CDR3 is TGTGCCAGCAGCCCTAAATCTACAGGGCAGAGCACAGATACGCAGTATTTT.

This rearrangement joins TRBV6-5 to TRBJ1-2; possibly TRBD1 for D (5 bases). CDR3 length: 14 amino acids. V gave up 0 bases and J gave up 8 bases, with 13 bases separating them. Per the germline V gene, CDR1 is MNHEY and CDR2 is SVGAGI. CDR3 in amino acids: CASSYSTESRGYTF. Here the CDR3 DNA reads TGTGCCAGCAGTTACTCGACAGAATCTCGCGGCTACACCTTC.

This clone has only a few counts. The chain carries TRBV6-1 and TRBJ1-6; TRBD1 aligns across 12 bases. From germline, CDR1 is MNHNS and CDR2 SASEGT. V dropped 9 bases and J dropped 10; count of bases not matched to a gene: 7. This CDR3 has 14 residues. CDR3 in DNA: TGTGCCAGTGATTCCGGGACAGGGGGCTCACCCCTCCACTTT. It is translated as CASDSGTGGSPLHF.

CDR3 loop: CASSLVGGEAFF. The CDR3 nucleotides read TGTGCCAGCAGCTTAGTTGGAGGGGAAGCTTTCTTT. The V call is TRBV11-2, the J call TRBJ1-1; D remains ambiguous. Germline CDR1 and CDR2: SGHAT and FQNNGV. The CDR3 is 12 residues long. Trimming took off 1 base at V and 8 bases at J, with 8 bases between the two ends.

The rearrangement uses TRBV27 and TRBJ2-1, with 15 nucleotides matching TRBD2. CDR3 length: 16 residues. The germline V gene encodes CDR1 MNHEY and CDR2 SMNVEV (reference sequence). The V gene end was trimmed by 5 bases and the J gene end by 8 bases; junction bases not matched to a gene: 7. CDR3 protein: CASSGGLAGGGDEQFF. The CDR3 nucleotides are TGTGCCAGCAGTGGGGGACTAGCGGGAGGTGGCGATGAGCAGTTCTTC.

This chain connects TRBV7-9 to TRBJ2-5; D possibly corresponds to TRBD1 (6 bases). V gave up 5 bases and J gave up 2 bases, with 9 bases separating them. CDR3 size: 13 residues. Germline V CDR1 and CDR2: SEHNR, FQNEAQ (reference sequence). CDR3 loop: CASSPDRQETQYF. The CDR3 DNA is TGTGCCAGCAGCCCGGACAGACAAGAGACCCAGTACTTC.

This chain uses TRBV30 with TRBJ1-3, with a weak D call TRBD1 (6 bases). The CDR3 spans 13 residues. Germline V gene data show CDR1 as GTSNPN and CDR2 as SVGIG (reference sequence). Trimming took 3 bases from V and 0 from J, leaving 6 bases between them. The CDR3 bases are TGTGCCTGGAGGGACAGCTCTGGAAACACCATATATTTT. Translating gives CAWRDSSGNTIYF.

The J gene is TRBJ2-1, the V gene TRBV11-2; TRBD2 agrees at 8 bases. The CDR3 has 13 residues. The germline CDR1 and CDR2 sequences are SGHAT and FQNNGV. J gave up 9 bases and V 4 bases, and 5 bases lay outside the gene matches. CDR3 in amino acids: CASSWGLEFEQFF. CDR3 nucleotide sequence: TGTGCCAGCAGCTGGGGACTAGAATTTGAGCAGTTCTTC.

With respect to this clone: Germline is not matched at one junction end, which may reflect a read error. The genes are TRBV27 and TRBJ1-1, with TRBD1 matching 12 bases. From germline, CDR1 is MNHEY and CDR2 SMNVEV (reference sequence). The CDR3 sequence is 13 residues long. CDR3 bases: TGTGCCAGCAGTTTATCCCTGGGACAGGGGGCGCGTTTT. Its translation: CASSLSLGQGARF.

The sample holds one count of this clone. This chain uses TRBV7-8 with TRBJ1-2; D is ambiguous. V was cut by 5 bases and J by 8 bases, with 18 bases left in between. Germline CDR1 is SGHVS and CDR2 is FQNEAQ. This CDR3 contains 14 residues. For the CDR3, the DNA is TGTGCCAGCAGCCCCGGGCCGGAGGACTGGGGCTACACCTTC. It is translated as CASSPGPEDWGYTF.

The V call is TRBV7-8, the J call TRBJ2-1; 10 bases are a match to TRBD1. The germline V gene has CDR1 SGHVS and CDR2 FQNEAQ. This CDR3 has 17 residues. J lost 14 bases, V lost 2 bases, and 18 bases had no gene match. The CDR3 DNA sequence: TGTGCCAGCAGCTTAAGCCAAAGGGTGGCGGGACAGGGGTTTGAGTTCTTC. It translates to CASSLSQRVAGQGFEFF.

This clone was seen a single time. DNA for the CDR3: TGTGCCAGCAGAACTGCGGACAGGGAAAGGAATGAAAAACTGTTTTTT. It is translated as CASRTADRERNEKLFF. The chain combines TRBV2 with TRBJ1-4; TRBD1 agrees at 8 bases. The CDR3 length is 16 residues. V shed 6 bases, J shed 5 bases, and the junction held 11 bases outside the gene matches. Per germline, CDR1 SNHLY and CDR2 FYNNEI.

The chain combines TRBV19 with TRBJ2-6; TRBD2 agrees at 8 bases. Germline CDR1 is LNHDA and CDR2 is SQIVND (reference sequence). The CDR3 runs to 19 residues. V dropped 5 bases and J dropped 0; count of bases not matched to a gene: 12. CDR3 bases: TGTGCCAGTAGTCGTGGCTCCGGGAGGGGAGTCTCTGGGGCCAACGTCCTGACTTTC. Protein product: CASSRGSGRGVSGANVLTF.

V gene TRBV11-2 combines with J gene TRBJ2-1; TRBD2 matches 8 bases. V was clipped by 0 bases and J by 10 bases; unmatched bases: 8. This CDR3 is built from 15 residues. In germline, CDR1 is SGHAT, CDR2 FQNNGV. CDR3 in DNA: TGTGCCAGCAGCTTAGATGTGAGCGGGAGAGGCGAGCAGTTCTTC. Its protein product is CASSLDVSGRGEQFF. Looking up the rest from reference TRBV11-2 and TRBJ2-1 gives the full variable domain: EAGVAQSPRYKIIEKRQSVAFWCNPISGHATLYWYQQILGQGPKLLIQFQNNGVVDDSQLPKDRFSAERLKGVDSTLKIQPAKLEDSAVYLCASSLDVSGRGEQFFGPGTRLTVL.

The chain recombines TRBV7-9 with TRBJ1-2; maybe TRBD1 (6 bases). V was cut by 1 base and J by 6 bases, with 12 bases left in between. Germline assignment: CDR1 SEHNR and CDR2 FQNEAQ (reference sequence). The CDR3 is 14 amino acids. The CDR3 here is CASSLVQGPDGYTF. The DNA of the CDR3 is TGTGCCAGCAGCTTAGTTCAGGGGCCGGATGGCTACACCTTC.

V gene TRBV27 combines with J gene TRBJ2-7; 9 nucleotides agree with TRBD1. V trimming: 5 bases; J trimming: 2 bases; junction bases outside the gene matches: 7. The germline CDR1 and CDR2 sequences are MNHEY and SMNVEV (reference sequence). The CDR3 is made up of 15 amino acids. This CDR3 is CASSDRGQGPYEQYF. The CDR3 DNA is TGTGCCAGCAGTGATCGGGGACAGGGACCCTACGAGCAGTACTTC.